The sequence of this TCR beta chain was determined in a study of shared clonotypes between healthy human individuals. About the research overall: For every donor, three CD4 naive, three CD4 memory, two CD8 naive and one CD8 memory plates were used.

CDR1 and CDR2 (germline): MNHNS, SASEGT. The CDR3 sequence is 13 residues long. Trimming shortened V by 3 bases and J by 8 bases, and 13 bases separated the two germline ends. In the original workflow: From ImmunoSEQ came sequences covering only the junction and carrying no quality scores, so filtering differed. TCRdb's copy holds only in-frame clones and misses some; the assay was immunoSEQ multiplex PCR. That table gives V, J and clone size, and the DNA gave D and trimming. The sample holds some 2,100,000 clones, 90% to 96% seen once. Only Caucasian adults living in Nashville, Tennessee made up the donor group. Division of CD4+ cells produced a CD45RA+ naive subset and a CD45RA-negative memory subset.

The V gene is TRBV6-1, the J gene TRBJ1-2; no clear D. Sequencing was performed on naive CD4+ T cells sorted from blood. Subset indicated: CD45RA+ positively selected. The sequence came from a man aged 18 to 35 in good health. CDR3 region: CASSDPGRWGYTF. The CDR3 coding sequence is TGTGCCAGCAGTGATCCTGGACGATGGGGCTACACCTTC.